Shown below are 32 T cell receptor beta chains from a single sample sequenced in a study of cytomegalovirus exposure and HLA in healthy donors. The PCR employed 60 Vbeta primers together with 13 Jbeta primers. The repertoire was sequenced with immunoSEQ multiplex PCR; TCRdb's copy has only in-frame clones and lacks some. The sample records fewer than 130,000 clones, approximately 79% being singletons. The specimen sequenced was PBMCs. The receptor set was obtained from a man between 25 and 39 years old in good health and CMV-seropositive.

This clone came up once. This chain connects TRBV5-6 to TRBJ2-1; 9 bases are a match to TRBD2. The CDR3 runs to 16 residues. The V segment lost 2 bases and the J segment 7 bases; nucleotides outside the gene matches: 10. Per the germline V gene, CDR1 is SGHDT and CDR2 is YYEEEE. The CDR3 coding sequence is TGTGCCAGCAGCTTCCCTAGCGGGGCTACGAGGAATGAGCAGTTCTTC. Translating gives CASSFPSGATRNEQFF.

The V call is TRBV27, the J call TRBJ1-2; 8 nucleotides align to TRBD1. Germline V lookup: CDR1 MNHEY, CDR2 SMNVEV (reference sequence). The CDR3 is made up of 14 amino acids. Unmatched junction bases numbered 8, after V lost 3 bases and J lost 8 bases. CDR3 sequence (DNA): TGTGCCAGCAGTTTCGGTCAGGGGGCTTTAGGCTACACCTTC. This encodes CASSFGQGALGYTF.

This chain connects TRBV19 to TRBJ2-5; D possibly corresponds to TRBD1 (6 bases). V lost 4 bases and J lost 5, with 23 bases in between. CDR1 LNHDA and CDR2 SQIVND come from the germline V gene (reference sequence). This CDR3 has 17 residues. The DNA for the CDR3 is TGTGCCAGTAGTACCTCGGACAGAGCCCGGGGCCCGGAGACCCAGTACTTC. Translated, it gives CASSTSDRARGPETQYF.

CDR3 residues: CASTTGDRGGKLFF. The CDR3 nucleotides are TGTGCCAGCACCACAGGGGACAGGGGGGGAAAACTGTTTTTT. The J gene is TRBJ1-4, the V gene TRBV6-5, with TRBD1 matching over 11 bases. The length of the CDR3 is 14 residues. V was pared by 7 bases and J by 10 bases, with 8 bases of the junction left unmatched. The germline V gene encodes CDR1 MNHEY and CDR2 SVGAGI.

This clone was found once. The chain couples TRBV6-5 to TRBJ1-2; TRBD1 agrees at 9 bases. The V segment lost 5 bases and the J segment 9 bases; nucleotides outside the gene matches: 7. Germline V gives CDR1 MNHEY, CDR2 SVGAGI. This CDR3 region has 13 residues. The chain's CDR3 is CASSPPGQGRYTF. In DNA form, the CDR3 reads TGTGCCAGCAGTCCTCCGGGACAGGGACGCTACACCTTC.

Here the CDR3 DNA reads TGCGCCAGCAGCCAAGAGGACAGAAGGAACACTGAAGCTTTCTTT. It encodes CASSQEDRRNTEAFF. The genes are TRBV4-1 and TRBJ1-1; the D gene is possibly TRBD1 (6 bases). V was trimmed by 0 bases and J by 1 base, leaving 9 bases between them. CDR1 MGHRA and CDR2 YSYEKL come from the germline V gene. This CDR3 is 15 amino acids long.

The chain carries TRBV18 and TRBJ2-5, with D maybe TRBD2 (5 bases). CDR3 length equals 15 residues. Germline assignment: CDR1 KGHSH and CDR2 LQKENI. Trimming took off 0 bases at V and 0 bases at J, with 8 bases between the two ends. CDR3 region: CASSPPLAYQETQYF. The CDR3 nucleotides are TGTGCCAGCTCACCACCCTTAGCGTACCAAGAGACCCAGTACTTC.

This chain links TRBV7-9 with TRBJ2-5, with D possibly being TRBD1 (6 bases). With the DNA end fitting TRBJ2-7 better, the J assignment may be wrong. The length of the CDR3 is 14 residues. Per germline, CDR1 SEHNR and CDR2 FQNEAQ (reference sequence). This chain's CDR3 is CASSIEGGAYEQYF. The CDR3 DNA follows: TGTGCCAGCAGCATAGAAGGGGGAGCCTACGAGCAGTACTTC.

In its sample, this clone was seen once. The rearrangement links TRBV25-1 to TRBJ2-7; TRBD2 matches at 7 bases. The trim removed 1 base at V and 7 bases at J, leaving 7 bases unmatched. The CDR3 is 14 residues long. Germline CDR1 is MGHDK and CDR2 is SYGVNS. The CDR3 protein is CASSEWGGDREQYF. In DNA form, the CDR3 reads TGTGCCAGCAGTGAATGGGGGGGGGATAGGGAGCAGTACTTC.

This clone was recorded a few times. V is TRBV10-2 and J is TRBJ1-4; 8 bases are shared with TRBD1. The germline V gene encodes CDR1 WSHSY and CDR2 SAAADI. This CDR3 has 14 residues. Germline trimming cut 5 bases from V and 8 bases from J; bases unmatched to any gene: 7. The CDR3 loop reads CASSTQGAGEKLFF. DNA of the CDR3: TGCGCCAGCAGTACTCAGGGGGCTGGCGAAAAACTGTTTTTT.

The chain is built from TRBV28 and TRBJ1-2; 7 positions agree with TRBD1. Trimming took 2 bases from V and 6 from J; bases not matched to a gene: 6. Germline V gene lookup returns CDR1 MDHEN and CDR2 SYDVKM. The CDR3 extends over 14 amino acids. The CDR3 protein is CASSLPTGRDGYTF. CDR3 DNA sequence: TGTGCCAGCAGTTTACCGACAGGGCGGGATGGCTACACCTTC.

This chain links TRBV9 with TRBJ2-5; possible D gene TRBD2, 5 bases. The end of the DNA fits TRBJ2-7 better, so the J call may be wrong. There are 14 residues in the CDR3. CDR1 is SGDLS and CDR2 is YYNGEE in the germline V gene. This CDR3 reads CASSVDGDPYEQYF. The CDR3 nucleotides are TGTGCCAGCAGCGTAGACGGGGATCCCTACGAGCAGTACTTC.

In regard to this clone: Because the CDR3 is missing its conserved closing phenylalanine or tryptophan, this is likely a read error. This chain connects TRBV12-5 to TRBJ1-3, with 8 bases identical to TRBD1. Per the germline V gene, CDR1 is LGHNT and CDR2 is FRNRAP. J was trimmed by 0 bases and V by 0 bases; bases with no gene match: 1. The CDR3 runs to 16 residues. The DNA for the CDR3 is TGTGCTAGTGGTTTGGTAACAGGGGGCTCTGGAAACACCATATATTCT. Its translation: CASGLVTGGSGNTIYS.

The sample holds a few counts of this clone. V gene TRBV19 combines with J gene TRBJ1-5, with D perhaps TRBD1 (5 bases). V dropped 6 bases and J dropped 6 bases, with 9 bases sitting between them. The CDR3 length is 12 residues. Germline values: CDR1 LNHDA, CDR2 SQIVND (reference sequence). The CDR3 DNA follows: TGTGCCAGTAGGCAGGGCGGTCAGCCCCAGCATTTT. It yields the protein CASRQGGQPQHF.

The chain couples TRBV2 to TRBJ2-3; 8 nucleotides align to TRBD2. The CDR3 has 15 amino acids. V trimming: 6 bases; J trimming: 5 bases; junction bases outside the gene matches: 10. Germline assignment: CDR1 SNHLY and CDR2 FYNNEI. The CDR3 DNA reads TGTGCCAGCAGCGACACTACGGGGGGGAGAGATACGCAGTATTTT. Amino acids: CASSDTTGGRDTQYF.

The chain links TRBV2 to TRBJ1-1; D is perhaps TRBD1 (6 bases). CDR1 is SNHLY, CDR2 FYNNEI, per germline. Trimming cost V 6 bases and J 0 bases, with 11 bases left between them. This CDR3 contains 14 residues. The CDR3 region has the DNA TGTGCCAGCAGGCACAGGGTCATGAACACTGAAGCTTTCTTT. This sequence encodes CASRHRVMNTEAFF.

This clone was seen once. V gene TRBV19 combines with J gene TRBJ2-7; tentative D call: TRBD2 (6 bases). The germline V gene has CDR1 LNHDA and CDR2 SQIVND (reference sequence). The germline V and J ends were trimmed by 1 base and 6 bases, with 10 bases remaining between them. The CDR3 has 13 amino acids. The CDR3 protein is CASSIARGSEQYF. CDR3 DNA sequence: TGTGCCAGTAGTATAGCGCGGGGCTCCGAGCAGTACTTC.

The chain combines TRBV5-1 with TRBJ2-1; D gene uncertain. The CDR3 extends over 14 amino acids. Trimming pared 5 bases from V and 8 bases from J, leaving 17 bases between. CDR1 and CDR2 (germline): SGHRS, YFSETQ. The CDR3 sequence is CASSFQRPLYEQFF. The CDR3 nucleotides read TGCGCCAGCAGTTTCCAGCGACCCTTGTATGAGCAGTTCTTC. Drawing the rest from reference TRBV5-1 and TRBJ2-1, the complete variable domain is KAGVTQTPRYLIKTRGQQVTLSCSPISGHRSVSWYQQTPGQGLQFLFEYFSETQRNKGNFPGRFSGRQFSNSRSEMNVSTLELGDSALYLCASSFQRPLYEQFFGPGTRLTVL.

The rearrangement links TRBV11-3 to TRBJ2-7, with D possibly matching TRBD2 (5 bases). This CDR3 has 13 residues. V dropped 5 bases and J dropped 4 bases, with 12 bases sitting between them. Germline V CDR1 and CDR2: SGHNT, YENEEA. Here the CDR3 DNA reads TGTGCCAGCAGCCAAGGGAGAGTTTACGAGCAGTACTTC. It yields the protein CASSQGRVYEQYF.

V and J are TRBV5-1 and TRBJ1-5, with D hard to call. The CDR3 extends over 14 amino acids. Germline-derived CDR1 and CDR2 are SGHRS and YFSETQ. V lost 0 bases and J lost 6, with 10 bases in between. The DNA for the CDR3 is TGCGCCAGCAGCTTGGACGCAAACTCTCAGCCCCAGCATTTT. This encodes CASSLDANSQPQHF.

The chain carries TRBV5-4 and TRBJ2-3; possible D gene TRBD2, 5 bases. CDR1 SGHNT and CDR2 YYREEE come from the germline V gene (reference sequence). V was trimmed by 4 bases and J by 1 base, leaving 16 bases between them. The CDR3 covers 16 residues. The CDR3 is CASSIHEGGGTDTQYF. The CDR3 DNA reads TGTGCCAGCAGCATCCACGAGGGTGGGGGCACAGATACGCAGTATTTT. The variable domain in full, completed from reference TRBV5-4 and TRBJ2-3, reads ETGVTQSPTHLIKTRGQQVTLRCSSQSGHNTVSWYQQALGQGPQFIFQYYREEENGRGNFPPRFSGLQFPNYSSELNVNALELDDSALYLCASSIHEGGGTDTQYFGPGTRLTVL.

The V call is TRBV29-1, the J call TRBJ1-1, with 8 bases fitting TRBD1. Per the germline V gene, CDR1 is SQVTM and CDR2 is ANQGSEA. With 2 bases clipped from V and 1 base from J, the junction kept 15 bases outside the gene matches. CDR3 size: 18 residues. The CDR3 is CSVERDRGSPYRNTEAFF. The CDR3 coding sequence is TGCAGCGTTGAACGTGACAGGGGCTCTCCATATCGGAACACTGAAGCTTTCTTT. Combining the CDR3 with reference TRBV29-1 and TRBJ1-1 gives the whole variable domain SAVISQKPSRDICQRGTSLTIQCQVDSQVTMMFWYRQQPGQSLTLIATANQGSEATYESGFVIDKFPISRPNLTFSTLTVSNMSPEDSSIYLCSVERDRGSPYRNTEAFFGQGTRLTVV.

CDR3: CAISEGLAYEQYF. The CDR3 region has the DNA TGTGCCATCAGTGAGGGACTAGCTTACGAGCAGTACTTC. This chain connects TRBV10-3 to TRBJ2-7, with 8 bases that match TRBD2. The ends lost 2 bases at V and 4 bases at J; junction bases unmatched: 1. The CDR3 runs to 13 residues. The germline V gene has CDR1 ENHRY and CDR2 SYGVKD.

The CDR3 reads CASSTSGGIYNEQFF. The CDR3 DNA sequence: TGTGCCAGCAGCACTAGCGGGGGGATTTACAATGAGCAGTTCTTC. V is TRBV7-3 and J is TRBJ2-1, with TRBD2 matching 12 bases. The CDR3 spans 15 residues. Losses at the gene ends were 5 bases for V and 4 bases for J; bases not matched to a gene: 3. CDR1 is SGHTA, CDR2 FQGTGA, per germline.

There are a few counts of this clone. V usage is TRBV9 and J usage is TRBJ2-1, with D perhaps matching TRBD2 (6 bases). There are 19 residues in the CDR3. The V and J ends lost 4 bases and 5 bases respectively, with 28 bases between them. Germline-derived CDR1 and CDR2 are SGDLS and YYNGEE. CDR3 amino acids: CASSLGTRGGRGYNNEQFF. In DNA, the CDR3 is TGTGCCAGCAGCTTGGGGACCCGGGGTGGGCGGGGATACAACAATGAGCAGTTCTTC.

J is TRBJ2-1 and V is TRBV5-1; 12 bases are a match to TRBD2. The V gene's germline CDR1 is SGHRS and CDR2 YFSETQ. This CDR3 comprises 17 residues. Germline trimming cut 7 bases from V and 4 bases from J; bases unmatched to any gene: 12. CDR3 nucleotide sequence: TGCGCCAGCGGACTTTCTAGCGGGGGGGCGGGGTACAATGAGCAGTTCTTC. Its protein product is CASGLSSGGAGYNEQFF. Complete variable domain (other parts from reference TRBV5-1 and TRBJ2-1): KAGVTQTPRYLIKTRGQQVTLSCSPISGHRSVSWYQQTPGQGLQFLFEYFSETQRNKGNFPGRFSGRQFSNSRSEMNVSTLELGDSALYLCASGLSSGGAGYNEQFFGPGTRLTVL.

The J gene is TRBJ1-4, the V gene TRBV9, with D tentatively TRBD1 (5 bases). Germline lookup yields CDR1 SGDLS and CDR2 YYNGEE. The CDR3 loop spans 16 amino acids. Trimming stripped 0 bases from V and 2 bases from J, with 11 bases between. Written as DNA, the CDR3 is TGTGCCAGCAGCGTAGCGGGGGTTGGTACTAATGAAAAACTGTTTTTT. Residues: CASSVAGVGTNEKLFF.

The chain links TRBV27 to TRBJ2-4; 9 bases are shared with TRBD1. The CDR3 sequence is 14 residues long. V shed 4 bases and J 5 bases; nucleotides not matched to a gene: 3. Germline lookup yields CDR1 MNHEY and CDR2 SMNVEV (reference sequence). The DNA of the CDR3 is TGTGCCAGCAGTTCCCGACAGGGGGAAAACATTCAGTACTTC. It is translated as CASSSRQGENIQYF.

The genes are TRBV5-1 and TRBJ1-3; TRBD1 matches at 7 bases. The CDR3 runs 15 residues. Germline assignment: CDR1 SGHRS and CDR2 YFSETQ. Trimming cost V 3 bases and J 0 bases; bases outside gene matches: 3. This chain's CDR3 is CASSWDSYSGNTIYF. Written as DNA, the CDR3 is TGCGCCAGCAGCTGGGACAGCTACTCTGGAAACACCATATATTTT.

DNA of the CDR3: TGTGCCAGCAGCGGTAGCGGCGGGGGCACAGATACGCAGTATTTT. It translates to CASSGSGGGTDTQYF. V and J are TRBV9 and TRBJ2-3; D possibly corresponds to TRBD2 (6 bases). V shed 3 bases and J shed 1 base, with 12 bases lying between them. Germline CDR1 and CDR2: SGDLS and YYNGEE. CDR3 length equals 15 residues.

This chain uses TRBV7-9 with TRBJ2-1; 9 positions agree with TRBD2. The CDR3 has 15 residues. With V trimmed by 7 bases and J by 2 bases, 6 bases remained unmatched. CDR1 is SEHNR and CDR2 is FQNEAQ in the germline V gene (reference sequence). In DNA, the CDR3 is TGTGCCAGCATTATTAGCGGGGGCACCTACAATGAGCAGTTCTTC. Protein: CASIISGGTYNEQFF.

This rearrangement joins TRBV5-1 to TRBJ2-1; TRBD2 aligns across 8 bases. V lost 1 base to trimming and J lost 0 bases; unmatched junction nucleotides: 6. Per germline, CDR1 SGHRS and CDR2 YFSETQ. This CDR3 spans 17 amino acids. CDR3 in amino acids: CASSLILAGTSYNEQFF. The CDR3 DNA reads TGCGCCAGCAGCTTGATCCTAGCGGGTACCTCCTACAATGAGCAGTTCTTC.